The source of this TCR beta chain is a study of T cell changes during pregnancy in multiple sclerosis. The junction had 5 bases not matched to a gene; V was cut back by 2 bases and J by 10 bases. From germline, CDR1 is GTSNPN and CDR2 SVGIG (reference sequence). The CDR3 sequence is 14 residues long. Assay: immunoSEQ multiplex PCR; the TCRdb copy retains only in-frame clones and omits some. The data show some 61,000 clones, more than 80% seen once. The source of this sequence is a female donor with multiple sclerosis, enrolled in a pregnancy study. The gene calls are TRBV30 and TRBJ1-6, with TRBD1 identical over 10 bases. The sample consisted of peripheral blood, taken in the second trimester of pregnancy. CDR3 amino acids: CAWSRTGGRSPLHF. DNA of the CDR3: TGTGCCTGGAGTAGGACAGGGGGAAGGTCACCCCTCCACTTT.